This TCR beta chain appears in the sequencing data of a study of T cell responses to AZD1222 COVID-19 vaccine. TCRdb keeps only in-frame clones here, not all; method: immunoSEQ multiplex PCR. In the table there are 110,000 or so clones, roughly 86% of which are singletons. The material sequenced was peripheral blood, taken 28 days after the second AZD1222 dose. The origin of this receptor is an adult who received the AZD1222 COVID-19 vaccine.

CDR3 coding DNA: TGTGCCTGGCAGGCCGGGCGGGGTGGAAACACCATATATTTT. Translating gives CAWQAGRGGNTIYF. V and J are TRBV28 and TRBJ1-3; unclear D gene. Germline V gene sequence: CDR1 MDHEN, CDR2 SYDVKM. CDR3 size: 14 residues. The germline V and J ends were trimmed by 11 bases and 3 bases, with 17 bases remaining between them.